This T cell receptor beta chain was identified in a study of CD8 T cells in Susac syndrome. Reverse transcription of about 0.45 to 1 ug RNA used random hexamers. TCRdb passed the immunoSEQ multiplex PCR reads through MiXCR, listing each CDR3 protein once. The sample gives more than 200,000 distinct CDR3 sequences, around 93% of which show up once; roughly 0.07% is in the top ten. The CDR3 spans 13 residues. Germline V gives CDR1 KGHDR, CDR2 SFDVKD. The V end lost 5 bases, the J end lost 5 bases, and 11 bases lay between the germline ends. The chain has TRBV24-1 and TRBJ1-1; D is perhaps TRBD1 (5 bases). Sequencing input: CD4+ T cells from PBMCs. This TCR was recovered from a human donor with multiple sclerosis. The CDR3 loop is CATSVQGGTEAFF. The DNA for the CDR3 is TGTGCCACCAGTGTCCAGGGCGGGACTGAAGCTTTCTTT.